One sample yielded the 15 T cell receptor beta chains listed below, sequenced in a study of naive and memory T cell subsets. Findings and caveats of the study: Naive repertoires, especially CD8, held a few larger clonotypes, possibly memory cells re-expressing CD45RA.

Antigen specificity for these receptors is unknown. The beta constant-region primer was an equimolar mix of two oligonucleotides covering TRBC1 and TRBC2. Nested alpha and beta constant-region primers with the SP2 primer drove four PCR rounds on ligated cDNA. TCRdb re-called the UMI-ligation and nested PCR reads through MiXCR, storing one row per CDR3 protein. The sample has 95,000 to 110,000 distinct CDR3 sequences, about 14% seen once. The sequenced material came from naive CD8+ T cells from blood. Receptor source: a human donor in good health.

V and J are TRBV28 and TRBJ2-2; no clear D gene. Trimming stripped 7 bases from V and 7 bases from J, with 7 bases between. The CDR3 contains 11 residues. CDR1 and CDR2 (germline): MDHEN, SYDVKM. The CDR3 is CASTHHGELFF. The CDR3 DNA sequence: TGTGCCAGCACCCATCACGGGGAGCTGTTTTTT.

The chain couples TRBV12-3 or TRBV12-4 to TRBJ2-4; D is perhaps TRBD1 or TRBD2 (5 bases each). V dropped 2 bases and J dropped 9 bases, with 23 bases sitting between them. The CDR3 loop spans 17 amino acids. This CDR3 is CASSLIIGTSRGGIQYF. In DNA form, the CDR3 reads TGTGCCAGCAGTTTAATAATCGGGACGTCTCGCGGAGGCATTCAGTACTTC.

This clonotype was detected only a few times. V is TRBV5-1 and J is TRBJ2-1, with 12 bases aligning to TRBD2. Germline V gene lookup returns CDR1 SGHRS and CDR2 YFSETQ. The junction had 14 bases not matched to a gene; V was cut back by 0 bases and J by 10 bases. The CDR3 covers 18 residues. CDR3: CASSLAPIGLAGRQEQFF. DNA for the CDR3: TGCGCCAGCAGCTTGGCCCCTATAGGACTAGCGGGACGTCAGGAGCAGTTCTTC.

This clonotype was counted ten times or more. The chain joins TRBV6-5 to TRBJ1-1, with D possibly being TRBD1 (5 bases). This CDR3 is built from 15 residues. Trimming removed 0 bases from V and 2 bases from J, with 10 bases in between. Germline V gene lookup returns CDR1 MNHEY and CDR2 SVGAGI. For the CDR3, the DNA is TGTGCCAGCAGTTACTCAGACGGGACCAACACTGAAGCTTTCTTT. Translated: CASSYSDGTNTEAFF.

This clonotype was counted only a few times. The rearrangement uses TRBV6-5 and TRBJ2-2; 9 bases are shared with TRBD2. V was clipped by 2 bases and J by 6 bases; unmatched bases: 4. The CDR3 sequence is 15 residues long. Germline V lookup: CDR1 MNHEY, CDR2 SVGAGI. CDR3: CASSYLAGRAGELFF. CDR3 nucleotides: TGTGCCAGCAGTTACCTAGCGGGGCGGGCCGGGGAGCTGTTTTTT.

The chain links TRBV29-1 to TRBJ2-7; 10 bases map to TRBD2. Germline CDR1 is SQVTM and CDR2 is ANQGSEA. This CDR3 contains 13 residues. Trimming at V came to 5 bases and at J to 3 bases, leaving 4 bases not matched to a gene. DNA of the CDR3: TGCAGCGTTACAGCTAGCGGGAGCTACGAGCAGTACTTC. Its translation is CSVTASGSYEQYF.

Comments on this clonotype: Its ends do not fully match the called genes, so a read error is possible. The V and J genes are TRBV4-2 and TRBJ2-3, with TRBD2 as a possible D gene (6 bases). In germline, CDR1 is LGHNA, CDR2 YNFKEQ. The CDR3 consists of 14 residues. The CDR3 DNA reads as TGTGCCAGCAGCCAAGTTCTGGAGGGAGATACGAAGTATTTT. This sequence encodes CASSQVLEGDTKYF.

This rearrangement joins TRBV7-3 to TRBJ2-5; no clear D. The germline V gene encodes CDR1 SGHTA and CDR2 FQGTGA. The CDR3 covers 14 residues. Trimming removed 0 bases from V and 3 bases from J, with 8 bases in between. This CDR3 is CASSLTGQEETQYF. The CDR3 bases are TGTGCCAGCAGCTTAACCGGGCAGGAAGAGACCCAGTACTTC.

In this sample, this clonotype turned up a few times. The chain uses TRBV19 and TRBJ1-5; D gene uncertain. CDR3 length equals 14 residues. Germline V gene lookup returns CDR1 LNHDA and CDR2 SQIVND (reference sequence). V was shortened by 1 base and J by 5 bases, with 9 bases between the two germline ends. This CDR3 reads CASSIGALHQPQHF. DNA for the CDR3: TGTGCCAGTAGTATAGGGGCTCTACATCAGCCCCAGCATTTT.

Points on this clonotype: This may be a read error: a much more frequent sequence differs by one nucleotide. The chain recombines TRBV12-3 or TRBV12-4 with TRBJ1-1; tentatively, D is TRBD1 (5 bases). The CDR3 runs to 13 residues. Trimming shortened V by 7 bases and J by 0 bases, and 9 bases separated the two germline ends. Here the CDR3 reads CASIWGLNTEAFF. CDR3 DNA: TGTGCCAGCATCTGGGGCCTGAACACTGAAGCTTTCTTT.

V is TRBV12-3 or TRBV12-4 and J is TRBJ1-1; no clear D gene. There are 13 residues in the CDR3. V lost 2 bases to trimming and J lost 6 bases, with 10 bases between them. CDR3 loop: CASSLSILSEAFF. In DNA form, the CDR3 reads TGTGCCAGCAGTTTAAGCATCCTCTCTGAAGCTTTCTTT.

In this sample, this clonotype turned up many times. This chain links TRBV6-1 with TRBJ2-7; D gene ambiguous. Germline V lookup: CDR1 MNHNS, CDR2 SASEGT. Trimming pared 4 bases from V and 5 bases from J, leaving 6 bases between. This CDR3 has 11 residues. The CDR3 reads CASSAPHEQYF. Here the CDR3 DNA reads TGTGCCAGCAGTGCCCCCCACGAGCAGTACTTC.

The genes are TRBV28 and TRBJ1-1; no reliable D call. Per germline, CDR1 MDHEN and CDR2 SYDVKM. V was shortened by 3 bases and J by 1 base, with 6 bases between the two germline ends. The CDR3 is 13 amino acids. The CDR3 loop is CASSFSRNTEAFF. The CDR3 nucleotides read TGTGCCAGCAGTTTCTCCAGGAACACTGAAGCTTTCTTT.

This clonotype was observed at least ten times. The gene calls are TRBV12-3 or TRBV12-4 and TRBJ1-2, with D tentatively TRBD1 (6 bases). V was trimmed by 2 bases and J by 0 bases, leaving 19 bases between them. CDR3 length: 18 residues. The CDR3 loop is CASSLFLDRSTANYGYTF. The DNA for the CDR3 is TGTGCCAGCAGTTTATTTCTAGACAGGAGTACAGCTAACTATGGCTACACCTTC.

This clonotype has more than one count but fewer than ten. The chain employs TRBV12-3 or TRBV12-4 and TRBJ1-5; no reliable D call. The CDR3 sequence is 14 residues long. The V end was cut by 1 base, the J end by 3 bases, with 7 bases between. CDR3 sequence: CASSLGQYNQPQHF. CDR3 in DNA: TGTGCCAGCAGTTTAGGGCAGTACAATCAGCCCCAGCATTTT.